The source of this TCR beta chain is a study of T cells in Graves' hyperthyroidism and ophthalmopathy. The overall study: Peripheral blood was collected at initial diagnosis, before any treatment. Study results and limitations: Model-based prediction identified ophthalmopathy a median about 6 months prior to its onset.

RNA transcripts yielded amplified TCR beta CDR3 regions. When the TCR CDR3 underwent first-round RT-PCR, the HTBI primer set was used. TCRdb analysed the multiplex PCR reads with MiXCR anew, one entry per CDR3 protein. The sample comprises around 400,000 distinct CDR3 sequences, 20% to 25% of which are singletons, and around 67% rests with the top ten. This clonotype was observed at least ten times. Its antigen remains unknown. Newly diagnosed hyperthyroidism, duration under 2 months, in patients aged 18 to 65. It was less than 13 ml of fresh peripheral blood that supplied the PBMCs. This CDR3 is built from 15 residues. Per germline, CDR1 SGHVS and CDR2 FNYEAQ. Trimming cost V 6 bases and J 4 bases; bases outside gene matches: 9.

The clonotype comes from a man aged 50-59 years with Graves' hyperthyroidism. The rearrangement uses TRBV7-6 and TRBJ2-3, with 8 bases fitting TRBD2. Sequencing was done on a sample of blood. CDR3 loop: CASSRYSGNADTQYF. The DNA for the CDR3 is TGTGCCAGCAGTCGATATAGCGGGAACGCAGATACGCAGTATTTT.